The 13 T cell receptor beta chains below all came from one sample that was sequenced in a study of shared T cell receptors in the human thymus. This table comes from immunoSEQ multiplex PCR, and its TCRdb copy is limited to in-frame clones, with some not included. Here the sample spans 55,000 to 75,000 clones, around 96% being singletons. Source material: thymocytes. The receptors were sampled from a human donor.

V gene TRBV28 combines with J gene TRBJ1-6; maybe TRBD1 (5 bases). There are 14 residues in the CDR3. The germline V and J ends were trimmed by 2 bases and 10 bases, with 12 bases remaining between them. Looked up from germline, CDR1 is MDHEN and CDR2 is SYDVKM. The CDR3 nucleotides are TGTGCCAGCAGTTTAAAAGACAGCGAGTCACCCCTCCACTTT. It specifies CASSLKDSESPLHF.

The chain links TRBV7-2 to TRBJ2-5; D unresolved. V gave up 5 bases and J gave up 5 bases, with 9 bases separating them. The germline V gene encodes CDR1 SGHTA and CDR2 FQGNSA. There are 12 residues in the CDR3. In DNA, the CDR3 is TGTGCCAGCAGCAATCCGTGGGAGACCCAGTACTTC. Translation gives CASSNPWETQYF.

This clone occurred once. The genes are TRBV7-9 and TRBJ1-2, with TRBD1 identical over 7 bases. Germline CDR1 SEHNR, CDR2 FQNEAQ (reference sequence). The J segment lost 4 bases and the V segment lost 0 bases, leaving 8 bases of the junction unmatched. The CDR3 is made up of 16 amino acids. CDR3: CASSLAQTGHCYGYTF. The CDR3, as DNA: TGTGCCAGCAGCTTAGCGCAGACAGGGCACTGCTATGGCTACACCTTC.

The CDR3: CASRDTHTGELFF. The CDR3 DNA follows: TGTGCCAGCAGGGACACACACACCGGGGAGCTGTTTTTT. The chain links TRBV7-9 to TRBJ2-2, with D perhaps matching TRBD1 (5 bases). The V gene's germline CDR1 is SEHNR and CDR2 FQNEAQ (reference sequence). The CDR3 totals 13 residues. Trimming pared 6 bases from V and 3 bases from J, leaving 8 bases between.

V and J are TRBV4-3 and TRBJ2-7; TRBD2 matches 10 bases. Germline V lookup: CDR1 LGHNA, CDR2 YSLEER. V lost 4 bases to trimming and J lost 7 bases; unmatched junction nucleotides: 22. The CDR3 extends over 19 amino acids. CDR3 DNA sequence: TGCGCCAGCAGCCCTCAACCATACGTTAGCGGGGGGCCGCTAGCAGAGCAGTACTTC. Protein: CASSPQPYVSGGPLAEQYF.

CDR3 protein: CASSRRISGNTIYF. The CDR3 bases are TGTGCCAGCAGTAGACGGATCTCTGGAAACACCATATATTTT. The chain links TRBV6-6 to TRBJ1-3; no clear D. The CDR3 has 14 amino acids. Trimming took 5 bases from V and 0 from J, leaving 8 bases between them. Looked up from germline, CDR1 is MNHNY and CDR2 is SVGAGI (reference sequence).

This chain connects TRBV29-1 to TRBJ2-3; 8 nucleotides match TRBD1. J gave up 3 bases and V 7 bases, and 6 bases lay outside the gene matches. The CDR3 loop spans 13 amino acids. Germline assignment: CDR1 SQVTM and CDR2 ANQGSEA. The CDR3 here is CSAVDRETDTQYF. Written as DNA, the CDR3 is TGCAGCGCCGTGGACAGGGAAACAGATACGCAGTATTTT.

This chain links TRBV4-1 with TRBJ2-3; D may correspond to TRBD1 or TRBD2 (5 bases each). CDR1 is MGHRA, CDR2 YSYEKL, per germline. The CDR3 totals 20 residues. V shed 1 base and J shed 2 bases, with 25 bases lying between them. This chain's CDR3 is CASSQVGGKRWDHSTDTQYF. Written as DNA, the CDR3 is TGCGCCAGCAGCCAAGTCGGTGGGAAAAGGTGGGACCATTCCACAGATACGCAGTATTTT.

CDR3 bases: TGTGCCACCAGCAGAGGTTTGACAGGGGAGAATTCACCCCTCCACTTT. Residues: CATSRGLTGENSPLHF. The chain employs TRBV15 and TRBJ1-6, with 8 bases aligning to TRBD1. Germline CDR1 is LNHNV and CDR2 is YYDKDF (reference sequence). CDR3 length: 16 residues. The V and J ends lost 1 base and 7 bases, in that order; junction bases with no gene match: 6.

The V and J genes are TRBV29-1 and TRBJ2-7; D tentatively reads TRBD1 or TRBD2 (6 bases each). V was cut by 4 bases and J by 7 bases, with 20 bases left in between. CDR3 size: 14 residues. Germline CDR1 SQVTM, CDR2 ANQGSEA. The CDR3 is CSVVFCYRGQEQYF. CDR3 DNA sequence: TGCAGCGTTGTATTCTGTTATCGGGGGCAGGAGCAGTACTTC.

The gene calls are TRBV28 and TRBJ1-5; D may be TRBD1 (6 bases). CDR1 and CDR2 from the germline V gene are MDHEN and SYDVKM. V lost 6 bases and J 5 bases, leaving 29 bases between the germline ends. The CDR3 contains 19 residues. The CDR3 DNA follows: TGTGCCAGCAGCCCAGGTCCCAACAGACGCCAGGGGTGGGATCAGCCCCAGCATTTT. It encodes CASSPGPNRRQGWDQPQHF.

This rearrangement joins TRBV4-3 to TRBJ1-1; D not resolved. Germline V lookup: CDR1 LGHNA, CDR2 YSLEER. CDR3 size: 15 residues. V gave up 0 bases and J gave up 14 bases, with 22 bases separating them. CDR3 region: CASSQDREARVPFFF. The CDR3 DNA is TGCGCCAGCAGCCAAGATAGGGAGGCTCGGGTCCCATTCTTCTTT.

This rearrangement joins TRBV28 to TRBJ1-5; D not resolved. The CDR3 totals 15 residues. Between the trimmed V and J ends, which lost 4 bases and 6 bases, there was a span of 16 bases. Germline V gives CDR1 MDHEN, CDR2 SYDVKM. The CDR3 region is CASSSIDPLRQPQHF. The CDR3 DNA follows: TGTGCCAGCAGTTCAATCGACCCTTTACGTCAGCCCCAGCATTTT.